The 3 T cell receptor beta chains presented below share a single source sample, sequenced in a study of T cell repertoires in cytomegalovirus infection. TCRdb reanalysed the reads using MiXCR and keeps one entry per CDR3 protein. The sample contains approximately 990,000 distinct CDR3 sequences, 31% of which appear only once. These receptors have no known antigen. Sequenced material: cultured CD8+ T cells from PBMCs, taken from culture after CMV antigen stimulation. These receptor sequences come from a human donor in good health (CMV status not recorded). Some clones in this sample may be carry-over from other donors' samples.

The chain employs TRBV6-1 and TRBJ2-5; 14 nucleotides match TRBD2. The CDR3 is 17 residues long. In germline, CDR1 is MNHNS, CDR2 SASEGT. J lost 0 bases, V lost 8 bases, and 8 bases had no gene match. CDR3 region: CASSGLAGAEYQETQYF. CDR3 bases: TGTGCCAGCTCGGGACTAGCGGGGGCCGAGTACCAAGAGACCCAGTACTTC.

The J gene is TRBJ2-1, the V gene TRBV29-1; TRBD1 matches 7 bases. The CDR3 is 13 residues long. The V gene's germline CDR1 is SQVTM and CDR2 ANQGSEA. V was clipped by 5 bases and J by 5 bases; unmatched bases: 6. For the CDR3, the DNA is TGCAGCGTTATGACAGGGTTGGACAATGAGCAGTTCTTC. It yields the protein CSVMTGLDNEQFF.

The chain is built from TRBV12-3 or TRBV12-4 and TRBJ2-5; 12 nucleotides match TRBD2. The CDR3 is 14 residues long. Germline trimming cut 5 bases from V and 12 bases from J; bases unmatched to any gene: 10. The CDR3: CASSRTSGALPEYF. The CDR3 coding sequence is TGTGCCAGCAGTCGGACTAGCGGGGCCCTGCCGGAGTACTTC.